The 14 T cell receptor beta chains below were found in one sample sequenced in a study of blood T cell repertoires in COVID-19. The table came from immunoSEQ multiplex PCR; TCRdb's copy has only in-frame clones and leaves some out. The repertoire includes roughly 500,000 clones, 89% of them detected once, and around 0.9% sits in the top ten. The sample was peripheral blood. All receptors come from a man between 18 and 35 years old with COVID-19, enrolled during active disease.

This clone was seen a handful of times. This rearrangement joins TRBV19 to TRBJ2-5; a weak D match, TRBD2 (5 bases). Trimming took 3 bases from V and 3 from J, leaving 8 bases between them. The CDR3 sequence is 13 residues long. Germline V gene sequence: CDR1 LNHDA, CDR2 SQIVND (reference sequence). CDR3 residues: CASSIPGKETQYF. In nucleotides, the CDR3 is TGTGCCAGTAGTATCCCGGGAAAAGAGACCCAGTACTTC.

This chain uses TRBV7-2 with TRBJ1-1; possibly TRBD1 for D (5 bases). CDR3 size: 16 residues. Germline V lookup: CDR1 SGHTA, CDR2 FQGNSA. V lost 1 base and J 6 bases, leaving 18 bases between the germline ends. The CDR3 coding sequence is TGTGCCAGCAGCTTAGGGGGGGGACTGTCAAAACCTGAAGCTTTCTTT. It encodes CASSLGGGLSKPEAFF. Filled out from reference TRBV7-2 and TRBJ1-1, the complete variable domain reads GAGVSQSPSNKVTEKGKDVELRCDPISGHTALYWYRQSLGQGLEFLIYFQGNSAPDKSGLPSDRFSAERTGGSVSTLTIQRTQQEDSAVYLCASSLGGGLSKPEAFFGQGTRLTVV.

This chain connects TRBV7-8 to TRBJ2-2; no reliable D call. Germline V gene data show CDR1 as SGHVS and CDR2 as FQNEAQ. Deletions cut 5 bases from V and 5 bases from J, with 15 bases between. The CDR3 is 15 residues long. This chain's CDR3 is CASSRPDPRTGELFF. The DNA of the CDR3 is TGTGCCAGCAGCCGCCCCGATCCCAGGACCGGGGAGCTGTTTTTT.

The J gene is TRBJ2-2, the V gene TRBV1; the D call of TRBD2 is as the table states it, not checked on the DNA. TRBV1 is reported as a pseudogene. The CDR3 consists of 16 residues. The CDR3 sequence is CTSTGTSGGLTGELFF. The CDR3 coding sequence is TGCACCAGCACAGGGACTAGCGGGGGACTCACCGGGGAGCTGTTTTTT.

The chain has TRBV6-5 and TRBJ2-1; 9 positions match TRBD2. V dropped 5 bases and J dropped 6; count of bases not matched to a gene: 8. Germline CDR1 and CDR2: MNHEY and SVGAGI. This CDR3 contains 15 residues. The CDR3 loop reads CASSQRIAGANEQFF. The CDR3 coding sequence is TGTGCCAGCAGTCAAAGGATAGCGGGAGCCAATGAGCAGTTCTTC.

The V call is TRBV30, the J call TRBJ2-1; 7 bases line up with TRBD2. Germline lookup yields CDR1 GTSNPN and CDR2 SVGIG (reference sequence). CDR3 length: 16 residues. With V trimmed by 1 base and J by 2 bases, 8 bases remained unmatched. DNA of the CDR3: TGTGCCTGGAGTGCCCTTCTCGCGGGGGCCTACAATGAGCAGTTCTTC. Protein product: CAWSALLAGAYNEQFF.

For this clone: Other DNA sequences in this sample translate to the same CDR3. V usage is TRBV4-1 and J usage is TRBJ2-7; possible D gene TRBD1, 6 bases. Looked up from germline, CDR1 is MGHRA and CDR2 is YSYEKL. V was clipped by 1 base and J by 0 bases, with 10 bases between them. This CDR3 contains 15 residues. For the CDR3, the DNA is TGCGCCAGCAGCCAAGCGTCAGGGGTCTCCTACGAGCAGTACTTC. It codes for CASSQASGVSYEQYF.

V usage is TRBV7-3 and J usage is TRBJ2-3; D may be TRBD2 (5 bases). Trimming shortened V by 5 bases and J by 0 bases, and 6 bases separated the two germline ends. CDR1 is SGHTA and CDR2 is FQGTGA in the germline V gene. This CDR3 has 13 amino acids. The CDR3 DNA follows: TGTGCCAGCAGCAGCGGTAGCACAGATACGCAGTATTTT. This gives the protein CASSSGSTDTQYF.

The V and J genes are TRBV6-5 and TRBJ1-1; tentative D call: TRBD1 (5 bases). The CDR3 sequence is 14 residues long. Looked up from germline, CDR1 is MNHEY and CDR2 is SVGAGI. V was pared by 4 bases and J by 1 base, with 10 bases between. The CDR3 nucleotides are TGTGCCAGCAGTTGGGCGGGACCGAACACTGAAGCTTTCTTT. It encodes CASSWAGPNTEAFF.

The chain couples TRBV14 to TRBJ1-2; D gene uncertain. The CDR3 has 14 residues. CDR1 and CDR2 (germline): SGHDN, FVKESK. Trimming removed 3 bases at V and 8 bases at J, with 16 bases between. The CDR3 loop reads CASSHPLDSGGYTF. The CDR3 nucleotides are TGTGCCAGCAGCCACCCTTTAGACTCGGGAGGCTACACCTTC.

This clone was observed once. J is TRBJ2-1 and V is TRBV19; D is unresolved. Trimming took 1 base from V and 6 from J, leaving 7 bases between them. Germline CDR1 and CDR2: LNHDA and SQIVND (reference sequence). The CDR3 has 13 residues. Here the CDR3 DNA reads TGTGCCAGTAGTATAGGGCGGATCAATGAGCAGTTCTTC. This gives the protein CASSIGRINEQFF.

The V and J genes are TRBV6-5 and TRBJ2-7; 7 bases align to TRBD1. The CDR3 is made up of 12 amino acids. Per germline, CDR1 MNHEY and CDR2 SVGAGI. Losses at the gene ends were 6 bases for V and 2 bases for J; bases not matched to a gene: 1. The CDR3 nucleotides read TGTGCCAGCAGCGGGACAGCCTACGAGCAGTACTTC. Protein: CASSGTAYEQYF.

The V and J genes are TRBV28 and TRBJ2-5; D is possibly TRBD1 (6 bases). The length of the CDR3 is 15 residues. V lost 5 bases and J lost 5, with 18 bases in between. In germline, CDR1 is MDHEN, CDR2 SYDVKM. CDR3 protein: CASSLEGVRLETQYF. The DNA of the CDR3 is TGTGCCAGCAGTCTCGAGGGGGTCAGGTTGGAGACCCAGTACTTC.

The chain uses TRBV3-1 (or the pseudogene TRBV3-2) and TRBJ1-6, with 9 nucleotides matching TRBD1. The CDR3 is 18 residues long. Germline values: CDR1 LGHDT, CDR2 YNNKEL (reference sequence). J was trimmed by 0 bases and V by 1 base; bases with no gene match: 4. The CDR3 spells CASSQVGQGFSYNSPLHF. CDR3 nucleotide sequence: TGTGCCAGCAGCCAAGTGGGACAGGGTTTCTCCTATAATTCACCCCTCCACTTT.